The clone carrying this T cell receptor beta chain was detected a few times. The antigen remains undetermined. The data belong to a study of T-cell reconstitution after alpha-beta-depleted transplantation in children. Study findings and constraints: Fresh T-cell production supplied most of the T-cell counts and diversity seen one year after transplant. Approximately two months post-transplant, alpha-beta T cells reportedly originated from several hundred expanded graft clones.

Unique molecular identifiers were incorporated when the TCRbeta library was constructed. Each CDR3 protein is one row after TCRdb ran MiXCR on the PCR reads. The sample has about 470,000 distinct CDR3 sequences; roughly 43% are singletons. In germline, CDR1 is SGHAT, CDR2 FQDESV (reference sequence). The CDR3 length is 15 residues. With 5 bases clipped from V and 7 bases from J, the junction kept 12 bases outside the gene matches. The source material was PBMCs, sampled before TCRalphabeta/CD19-depleted stem cell transplant. The source is a girl between 2 and 10 years old with aplastic anemia, due to receive a stem cell transplant. The chain employs TRBV11-1 and TRBJ1-1; the match to TRBD1 covers 8 bases. The CDR3 nucleotides read TGTGCCAGCAGCCCTCTGACAGGGGAGAGTGGTGAAGCTTTCTTT. Translated, it gives CASSPLTGESGEAFF.